This T cell receptor beta chain was found in a study of blood T cells in healthy people across ages. Overall study results and limits: Whereas aged donors had fewer naive CD4+ cells, long-lived donors had more of them and higher diversity. It was held that the diversity estimates obtained from one million T cells were underestimates.

The second PCR ran roughly 6 to 11 cycles with a sample-barcoded 5' primer and J-beta primers. Through a template-switch adaptor with 12 random nucleotides, each cDNA molecule received a tag. TCRdb redid the calling of the 5' RACE reads with MiXCR, one entry per CDR3 protein. The data hold about 780,000 distinct CDR3 sequences, with 20% to 30% observed a single time. Trimming took 5 bases from V and 3 from J; bases not matched to a gene: 11. Germline loops: CDR1 DFQATT, CDR2 SNEGSKA (reference sequence). The CDR3 spans 15 residues. This clonotype occurred a few times. The antigen is unknown. A clone one base away is much larger, so this may be a read error. The sample was also linked to a second study, of T cells of mothers and their children.

The clonotype was recovered from a boy aged 5-17 years in good health. The chain joins TRBV20-1 to TRBJ1-2, with 8 bases that match TRBD1. The sequencing input was blood. CDR3 protein: CSALTGGQGHYGYTF. As DNA, the CDR3 is TGCAGTGCTCTAACTGGCGGACAGGGACACTATGGCTACACCTTC.